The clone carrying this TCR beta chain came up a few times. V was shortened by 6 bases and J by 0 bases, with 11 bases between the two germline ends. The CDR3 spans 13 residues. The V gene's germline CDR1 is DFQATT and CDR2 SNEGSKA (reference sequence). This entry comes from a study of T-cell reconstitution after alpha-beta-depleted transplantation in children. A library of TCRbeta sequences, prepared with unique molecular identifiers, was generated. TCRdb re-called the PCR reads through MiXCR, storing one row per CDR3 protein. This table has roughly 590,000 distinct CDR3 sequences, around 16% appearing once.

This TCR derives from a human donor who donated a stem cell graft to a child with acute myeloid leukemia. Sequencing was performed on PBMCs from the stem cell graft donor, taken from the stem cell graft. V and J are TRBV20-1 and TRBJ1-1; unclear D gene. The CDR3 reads CSAGANLNTEAFF. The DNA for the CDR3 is TGCAGTGCGGGAGCAAATTTGAACACTGAAGCTTTCTTT.